What follows are 11 T cell receptor beta chains derived from one specimen sequenced in a study of metastatic and nonmetastatic thyroid tumors. Prior to thyroid surgery, none of the patients had received any treatment. TCRdb ran MiXCR on the PCR reads. This table holds tens of thousands of clones, approximately 15% found once. The source material was blood. All receptors come from a female donor with papillary thyroid cancer or a benign thyroid nodule (not recorded which). Some clones in this sample may be carry-over from other donors' samples.

This clone was seen many times. This chain connects TRBV15 to TRBJ2-1; TRBD2 matches 10 bases. J was trimmed by 3 bases and V by 0 bases; bases with no gene match: 2. CDR3 length: 16 amino acids. Germline values: CDR1 LNHNV, CDR2 YYDKDF (reference sequence). The CDR3 DNA follows: TGTGCCACCAGCAGAGAAGGACTAGCGGACTACAATGAGCAGTTCTTC. Translated, it gives CATSREGLADYNEQFF.

Sample share makes this clone medium-sized. The chain uses TRBV28 and TRBJ2-7, with 7 bases identical to TRBD2. CDR3 size: 17 residues. The trim removed 0 bases at V and 1 base at J, leaving 9 bases unmatched. CDR1 and CDR2 (germline): MDHEN, SYDVKM. The CDR3 DNA sequence: TGTGCCAGCAGTTTATGGGCGGGCGGGACTAATTCCTACGAGCAGTACTTC. It is translated as CASSLWAGGTNSYEQYF.

This clone was detected once. The V call is TRBV19, the J call TRBJ1-5; 10 bases line up with TRBD1. The CDR3 is 15 residues long. The V and J ends lost 4 bases and 6 bases, in that order; junction bases with no gene match: 6. Per the germline V gene, CDR1 is LNHDA and CDR2 is SQIVND (reference sequence). DNA for the CDR3: TGTGCCAGTAGTAGATCCGGGACAGGGGCTCAGCCCCAGCATTTT. Translated, it gives CASSRSGTGAQPQHF.

This clone occurred many times. The rearrangement joins TRBV5-1 to TRBJ2-7, with 9 bases that match TRBD2. Per the germline V gene, CDR1 is SGHRS and CDR2 is YFSETQ. Trimming cost V 2 bases and J 0 bases; bases outside gene matches: 0. The CDR3 is 14 amino acids. DNA of the CDR3: TGCGCCAGCAGCTTTAGCGGGAGCTCCTACGAGCAGTACTTC. It encodes CASSFSGSSYEQYF.

This clone has just a few counts. The V and J genes are TRBV18 and TRBJ1-1; D gene unclear. CDR3 size: 14 residues. The ends were cut back, 1 base at V and 0 bases at J, with 6 bases in the middle. Germline V gene lookup returns CDR1 KGHSH and CDR2 LQKENI. The CDR3: CASSPQSMNTEAFF. The CDR3 DNA reads TGTGCCAGCTCACCACAGAGCATGAACACTGAAGCTTTCTTT.

As for this clone: A much larger clonotype is one base distant, so this may be a read error. The chain has TRBV24-1 and TRBJ2-5; the match to TRBD2 covers 9 bases. There are 17 residues in the CDR3. Germline loops: CDR1 KGHDR, CDR2 SFDVKD. The junction had 9 bases not matched to a gene; V was cut back by 1 base and J by 4 bases. The CDR3 nucleotides are TGTGCCACCAGTGATTTTGAGGAGGCGGGAGGGATAGAGACCCAGTACTTC. Protein product: CATSDFEEAGGIETQYF.

The rearrangement links TRBV6-1 to TRBJ2-5; 8 nucleotides line up with TRBD1. The ends lost 5 bases at V and 4 bases at J; junction bases unmatched: 9. Germline assignment: CDR1 MNHNS and CDR2 SASEGT. The length of the CDR3 is 15 residues. CDR3 DNA sequence: TGTGCCAGCAGTTCGGGACAGGAGGGTCTAGAGACCCAGTACTTC. Protein sequence: CASSSGQEGLETQYF.

This clone was seen a handful of times. CDR3 sequence reads: CASGFRTDRGINNEQFF. In DNA, the CDR3 is TGTGCTAGTGGTTTTCGAACGGACAGGGGGATCAACAATGAGCAGTTCTTC. V usage is TRBV12-5 and J usage is TRBJ2-1, with TRBD1 identical over 10 bases. V dropped 3 bases and J dropped 5; count of bases not matched to a gene: 10. This CDR3 contains 17 residues. The germline gives CDR1 LGHNT, CDR2 FRNRAP.

The rearrangement links TRBV2 to TRBJ2-2; unclear D gene. The V and J ends lost 9 bases and 7 bases respectively, with 9 bases between them. Germline CDR1 is SNHLY and CDR2 is FYNNEI. CDR3 length: 11 residues. CDR3 sequence: CARGRFGELFF. The CDR3 nucleotides read TGTGCCAGAGGCAGATTCGGGGAGCTGTTTTTT.

This clone was counted many times. CDR3 protein: CASSRGQGTYEQYF. The CDR3 DNA reads TGTGCCAGCAGCCGGGGACAGGGAACCTACGAGCAGTACTTC. The rearrangement links TRBV5-6 to TRBJ2-7; 9 nucleotides agree with TRBD1. The germline gives CDR1 SGHDT, CDR2 YYEEEE. V shed 4 bases and J 2 bases; nucleotides not matched to a gene: 4. The CDR3 consists of 14 residues.

This clone was detected a few times. The V and J genes are TRBV7-3 and TRBJ2-3; D perhaps matches TRBD1 (5 bases). The CDR3 totals 13 residues. Trimming cost V 5 bases and J 8 bases, with 14 bases left between them. CDR1 is SGHTA and CDR2 is FQGTGA in the germline V gene. This CDR3 is CASSPRQTGTQYF. The DNA for the CDR3 is TGTGCCAGCAGCCCCCGACAGACGGGTACGCAGTATTTT. The whole variable domain, filled in from reference TRBV7-3 and TRBJ2-3, reads GAGVSQTPSNKVTEKGKYVELRCDPISGHTALYWYRQSLGQGPEFLIYFQGTGAADDSGLPNDRFFAVRPEGSVSTLKIQRTERGDSAVYLCASSPRQTGTQYFGPGTRLTVL.